These 26 T cell receptor beta chains were all obtained from the same sample, sequenced in a study of T and B cells in COVID-19 patients (dated by TCRdb to 2020 to 2022). Sequenced on an Illumina MiSeq. Multiplex PCR with BIOMED2 TRB-A/B primer pools was used to amplify the TRB rearrangements. Clones were called with MiXCR by TCRdb after fastp trimmed the public reads at Q25, and only in-frame beta chains were retained. Records with the same CDR3 protein are collapsed into one entry carrying the most frequent genes and DNA. This sample has about 5,100 distinct CDR3 sequences in its table, and roughly 26% of those were observed once. In total, the top ten clones hold 30% to 40% of the sample. Genomic DNA extracted from blood was used in amounts of roughly 230-550 ng for amplification of TRB repertoires. The sequenced sample was blood. The receptors were gathered from a human donor with active COVID-19.

This clonotype qualifies as medium-sized (0.01 to 0.1%). The chain has TRBV12-3 or TRBV12-4 and TRBJ2-2; D is ambiguous. The germline V and J ends were trimmed by 3 bases and 2 bases, with 13 bases remaining between them. This CDR3 is built from 16 residues. The CDR3 DNA sequence: TGTGCCAGCAGTTTGGATAATAGCCTAAACACCGGGGAGCTGTTTTTT. Its translation: CASSLDNSLNTGELFF.

The chain joins TRBV20-1 to TRBJ2-5; no definite D call. This CDR3 spans 15 amino acids. Germline V gene lookup returns CDR1 DFQATT and CDR2 SNEGSKA (reference sequence). V shed 0 bases and J shed 2 bases, with 13 bases lying between them. The CDR3 spells CSARDSREPQETQYF. The CDR3 DNA reads TGCAGTGCTAGAGATAGTAGAGAACCGCAAGAGACCCAGTACTTC.

This clonotype qualifies as medium-sized. V is TRBV19 and J is TRBJ2-3; D remains ambiguous. The V end was cut by 6 bases, the J end by 2 bases, with 15 bases between. Germline CDR1 LNHDA, CDR2 SQIVND (reference sequence). The CDR3 has 15 amino acids. The CDR3 nucleotides are TGTGCCAGTAGGAGATACGGGCCTAACACAGATACGCAGTATTTT. It translates to CASRRYGPNTDTQYF.

By frequency in the sample, this clonotype is hyperexpanded (1% or more). V and J are TRBV29-1 and TRBJ2-7; D is possibly TRBD1 (6 bases). Trimming left V 4 bases short and J 0 bases short, with 16 bases between. Germline CDR1 SQVTM, CDR2 ANQGSEA. The CDR3 has 15 residues. CDR3 nucleotides: TGCAGCGTTGTCCCCCCTAGGACAGCCTCCTACGAGCAGTACTTC. As protein: CSVVPPRTASYEQYF.

A few counts support this clonotype. V gene TRBV11-1 combines with J gene TRBJ2-7, with D unclear. The germline V and J ends were trimmed by 1 base and 0 bases, with 4 bases remaining between them. This CDR3 is built from 13 residues. The germline V gene encodes CDR1 SGHAT and CDR2 FQDESV (reference sequence). The CDR3 here is CASSLGFSYEQYF. The CDR3 DNA reads as TGTGCCAGCAGCTTAGGGTTCTCCTACGAGCAGTACTTC. Full variable domain (remainder filled in from reference TRBV11-1 and TRBJ2-7): EAEVAQSPRYKITEKSQAVAFWCDPISGHATLYWYRQILGQGPELLVQFQDESVVDDSQLPKDRFSAERLKGVDSTLKIQPAELGDSAMYLCASSLGFSYEQYFGPGTRLTVT.

Within the sample, this clonotype is medium-sized (0.01 to 0.1%). J is TRBJ2-2 and V is TRBV27, with unresolved D. Germline V gene sequence: CDR1 MNHEY, CDR2 SMNVEV (reference sequence). V dropped 3 bases and J dropped 3 bases, with 2 bases sitting between them. The CDR3 sequence is 12 residues long. The CDR3 nucleotides read TGTGCCAGCAGTTTTCACACCGGGGAGCTGTTTTTT. Protein product: CASSFHTGELFF.

The DNA of the CDR3 is TGTGCCAGCAGCTTATTCGGCGGGACTAGCGGGGGCTACGAGCAGTACTTC. Translated: CASSLFGGTSGGYEQYF. The J gene is TRBJ2-7, the V gene TRBV5-6, with 14 bases aligning to TRBD2. Losses at the gene ends were 2 bases for V and 3 bases for J; bases not matched to a gene: 7. Germline V gene sequence: CDR1 SGHDT, CDR2 YYEEEE. The CDR3 runs to 17 residues. Full variable domain (rest looked up from reference TRBV5-6 and TRBJ2-7): DAGVTQSPTHLIKTRGQQVTLRCSPKSGHDTVSWYQQALGQGPQFIFQYYEEEERQRGNFPDRFSGHQFPNYSSELNVNALLLGDSALYLCASSLFGGTSGGYEQYFGPGTRLTVT.

By share, this clonotype counts as medium-sized (0.01 to 0.1%). V usage is TRBV19 and J usage is TRBJ2-1, with 12 bases matching TRBD2. The CDR3 spans 16 residues. Germline values: CDR1 LNHDA, CDR2 SQIVND (reference sequence). The trim removed 1 base at V and 8 bases at J, leaving 6 bases unmatched. The CDR3 sequence is CASSIVGLAGGDEQFF. The DNA for the CDR3 is TGTGCCAGTAGTATAGTAGGCCTAGCGGGAGGGGATGAGCAGTTCTTC.

The rearrangement links TRBV27 to TRBJ2-1, with 10 bases aligning to TRBD2. Per germline, CDR1 MNHEY and CDR2 SMNVEV (reference sequence). The trim removed 1 base at V and 6 bases at J, leaving 3 bases unmatched. The CDR3 spans 15 residues. The CDR3 nucleotides are TGTGCCAGCAGTTTATGGAGCGGGGGGGCCAATGAGCAGTTCTTC. Protein product: CASSLWSGGANEQFF.

This clonotype is termed medium-sized. The rearrangement uses TRBV29-1 and TRBJ2-5; unclear D gene. CDR3 length: 15 residues. CDR1 is SQVTM, CDR2 ANQGSEA, per germline. The V and J ends lost 6 bases and 4 bases respectively, with 21 bases between them. CDR3 DNA sequence: TGCAGCGTGAGCCCCCGGCCCCAGCAACGAGAGACCCAGTACTTC. It yields the protein CSVSPRPQQRETQYF.

By its share, this clonotype is medium-sized. The chain links TRBV30 to TRBJ2-1, with a weak D call TRBD2 (5 bases). V lost 5 bases and J lost 4, with 18 bases in between. The CDR3 covers 15 residues. In germline, CDR1 is GTSNPN, CDR2 SVGIG (reference sequence). The CDR3 reads CAWAALDSGYNEQFF. CDR3 sequence (DNA): TGTGCCTGGGCCGCCCTGGACTCAGGATACAATGAGCAGTTCTTC.

The chain joins TRBV18 to TRBJ2-3, with 7 bases matching TRBD2. V lost 6 bases and J lost 2; bases outside the gene matches: 11. The CDR3 contains 16 residues. CDR1 and CDR2 (germline): KGHSH, LQKENI. In DNA, the CDR3 is TGTGCCAGCTCCGTACGCGAGAGCGGGAACACAGATACGCAGTATTTT. Its translation is CASSVRESGNTDTQYF.

With regard to this clonotype: This may come from a read error, since a much larger clone is one base off. The chain combines TRBV19 with TRBJ1-1; D unclear. V lost 4 bases, J lost 0 bases, and 9 bases lay in between. Germline CDR1 is LNHDA and CDR2 is SQIVND (reference sequence). The CDR3 length is 14 residues. CDR3 sequence (DNA): TGTGCCAGTAGTAACCGGAGTATGAACACTGAAGCTTTCTTT. It yields the protein CASSNRSMNTEAFF.

The chain combines TRBV10-2 with TRBJ2-1; 8 bases align to TRBD1. CDR3 length equals 13 residues. J was trimmed by 8 bases and V by 2 bases; bases with no gene match: 2. Germline CDR1 is WSHSY and CDR2 is SAAADI. CDR3 nucleotides: TGCGCCAGCAGTGAGCCGACAGGGGATGAGCAGTTCTTC. Protein sequence: CASSEPTGDEQFF.

The J gene is TRBJ1-1, the V gene TRBV6-6, with 7 positions matching TRBD1. The V and J ends lost 3 bases and 0 bases, in that order; junction bases with no gene match: 7. From germline, CDR1 is MNHNY and CDR2 SVGAGI (reference sequence). The CDR3 covers 16 residues. The DNA for the CDR3 is TGTGCCAGCAGTTATTCTCCCGGGACAGTGAACACTGAAGCTTTCTTT. This gives the protein CASSYSPGTVNTEAFF.

The chain recombines TRBV6-5 with TRBJ2-5, with 9 bases matching TRBD1. The germline CDR1 and CDR2 sequences are MNHEY and SVGAGI. Trimming at V came to 10 bases and at J to 0 bases, leaving 9 bases not matched to a gene. The CDR3 is 15 residues long. CDR3 sequence reads: CATIDRQGDQETQYF. DNA for the CDR3: TGTGCCACCATCGATCGACAGGGGGACCAAGAGACCCAGTACTTC.

Details on this clonotype: A read error may be the cause here, since a much bigger clone is one base away. V and J are TRBV5-4 and TRBJ2-1; 13 bases match TRBD2. This CDR3 region has 18 residues. Losses at the gene ends were 3 bases for V and 3 bases for J; bases not matched to a gene: 9. Germline V gives CDR1 SGHNT, CDR2 YYREEE (reference sequence). The CDR3 sequence: CASSSETSGGHRYNEQFF. The CDR3 DNA sequence: TGTGCCAGCAGCTCCGAGACTAGCGGGGGGCACCGCTACAATGAGCAGTTCTTC.

The V and J genes are TRBV20-1 and TRBJ2-4, with 9 bases matching TRBD1. CDR3 length: 14 amino acids. Per germline, CDR1 DFQATT and CDR2 SNEGSKA (reference sequence). The trim removed 5 bases at V and 6 bases at J, leaving 8 bases unmatched. CDR3 residues: CSAYKTGGGNIQYF. DNA for the CDR3: TGCAGTGCTTACAAGACAGGGGGGGGAAACATTCAGTACTTC.

The chain recombines TRBV12-3 or TRBV12-4 with TRBJ1-2; the match to TRBD1 covers 9 bases. The CDR3 has 16 residues. The J segment lost 3 bases and the V segment lost 3 bases, leaving 8 bases of the junction unmatched. Here the CDR3 DNA reads TGTGCCAGCAGTTTTGGGAAAACAGGGGGCGACTATGGCTACACCTTC. Its protein product is CASSFGKTGGDYGYTF.

In this sample, this clonotype is medium-sized (0.01 to 0.1%). The gene calls are TRBV19 and TRBJ2-7; a weak D match, TRBD2 (6 bases). In germline, CDR1 is LNHDA, CDR2 SQIVND (reference sequence). The CDR3 loop spans 15 amino acids. Trimming cost V 3 bases and J 4 bases, with 16 bases left between them. CDR3 nucleotide sequence: TGTGCCAGTAGTATGTCCGGGAGCTGGGGATACGAGCAGTACTTC. Translation gives CASSMSGSWGYEQYF.

This clonotype showed up just a few times. CDR3 region: CASSSSQGANEKLFF. CDR3 DNA: TGCGCCAGCAGCTCGTCACAGGGGGCTAATGAAAAACTGTTTTTT. The chain has TRBV5-1 and TRBJ1-4; 8 bases are a match to TRBD1. The CDR3 consists of 15 residues. Germline CDR1 is SGHRS and CDR2 is YFSETQ. V lost 3 bases, J lost 3 bases, and 4 bases stayed unmatched.

V usage is TRBV7-9 and J usage is TRBJ2-7, with D possibly being TRBD2 (5 bases). The CDR3 loop spans 12 amino acids. CDR1 is SEHNR, CDR2 FQNEAQ, per germline (reference sequence). Trimming removed 8 bases at V and 3 bases at J, with 11 bases between. The CDR3 region is CASGGVYYEQYF. Here the CDR3 DNA reads TGTGCCAGCGGAGGTGTCTACTACGAGCAGTACTTC.

By sample fraction, this clonotype is medium-sized. This sequence joins TRBV19 and TRBJ1-2; TRBD1 agrees at 9 bases. J gave up 10 bases and V 4 bases, and 10 bases lay outside the gene matches. CDR1 is LNHDA and CDR2 is SQIVND in the germline V gene (reference sequence). CDR3 size: 14 residues. The CDR3 here is CASSNTWTGEDYTF. CDR3 nucleotide sequence: TGTGCCAGTAGTAATACCTGGACAGGGGAAGACTACACCTTC.

V gene TRBV4-3 combines with J gene TRBJ1-5; no firm D call. Looked up from germline, CDR1 is LGHNA and CDR2 is YSLEER. The V end was cut by 2 bases, the J end by 5 bases, with 10 bases between. The CDR3 is 14 amino acids. CDR3 in amino acids: CASSQTTTDQPQHF. The CDR3 coding sequence is TGCGCCAGCAGCCAAACCACGACCGATCAGCCCCAGCATTTT.

This chain joins TRBV30 and TRBJ2-7; D might be TRBD1 or TRBD2, each matching 5 bases. Trimming pared 1 base from V and 2 bases from J, leaving 21 bases between. Germline V gene lookup returns CDR1 GTSNPN and CDR2 SVGIG (reference sequence). The CDR3 spans 17 residues. The CDR3 loop reads CAWSAGSRGPTTYEQYF. The CDR3 coding sequence is TGTGCCTGGAGTGCAGGGAGCCGGGGCCCAACCACCTACGAGCAGTACTTC.

V and J are TRBV20-1 and TRBJ1-5, with D perhaps TRBD1 (6 bases). V was pared by 6 bases and J by 5 bases, with 14 bases between. Germline V gene sequence: CDR1 DFQATT, CDR2 SNEGSKA (reference sequence). The CDR3 loop spans 13 amino acids. Here the CDR3 reads CSANRGGDQPQHF. The CDR3 DNA reads as TGCAGTGCCAATAGAGGGGGGGATCAGCCCCAGCATTTT.